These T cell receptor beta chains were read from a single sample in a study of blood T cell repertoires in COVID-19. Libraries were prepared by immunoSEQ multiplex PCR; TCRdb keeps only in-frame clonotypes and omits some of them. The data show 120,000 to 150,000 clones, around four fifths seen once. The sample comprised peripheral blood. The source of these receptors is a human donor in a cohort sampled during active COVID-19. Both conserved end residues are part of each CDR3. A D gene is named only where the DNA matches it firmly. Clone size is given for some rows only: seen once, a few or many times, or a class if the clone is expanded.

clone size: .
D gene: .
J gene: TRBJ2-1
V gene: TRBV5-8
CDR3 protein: CASTPLGGVHNEQFF
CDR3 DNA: TGTGCCAGCACCCCCCTGGGGGGAGTCCACAATGAGCAGTTCTTC

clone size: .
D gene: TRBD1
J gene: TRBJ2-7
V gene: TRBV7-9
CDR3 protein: CASSHPGQSYEQYF
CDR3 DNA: TGTGCCAGCAGCCACCCGGGACAGTCCTACGAGCAGTACTTC

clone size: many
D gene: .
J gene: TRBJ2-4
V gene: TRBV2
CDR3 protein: CASINPGLGAAKNIQYF
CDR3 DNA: TGTGCCAGCATCAACCCGGGACTTGGGGCAGCCAAAAACATTCAGTACTTC

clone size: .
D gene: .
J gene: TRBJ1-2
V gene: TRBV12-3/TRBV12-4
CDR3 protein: CASRRTAYGYTF
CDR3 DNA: TGTGCCAGCAGGAGGACAGCTTATGGCTACACCTTC

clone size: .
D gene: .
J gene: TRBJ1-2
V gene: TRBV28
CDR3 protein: CASIRTDLYGYTF
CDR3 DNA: TGTGCCAGCATCAGGACAGACCTCTATGGCTACACCTTC

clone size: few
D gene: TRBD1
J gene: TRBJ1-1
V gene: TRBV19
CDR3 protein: CASSRHGQGGTEAFF
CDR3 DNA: TGTGCCAGTAGTAGACACGGACAGGGGGGCACTGAAGCTTTCTTT

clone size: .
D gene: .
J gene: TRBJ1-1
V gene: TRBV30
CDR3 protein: CAWNYGGPNTEAFF
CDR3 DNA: TGTGCCTGGAATTATGGTGGGCCGAACACTGAAGCTTTCTTT

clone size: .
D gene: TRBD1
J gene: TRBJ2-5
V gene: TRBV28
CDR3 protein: CASSPMTGQETQYF
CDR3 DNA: TGTGCCAGCAGCCCAATGACAGGGCAAGAGACCCAGTACTTC

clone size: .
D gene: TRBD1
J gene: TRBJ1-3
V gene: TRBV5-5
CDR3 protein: CASSLGQGGNTIYF
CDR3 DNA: TGTGCCAGCAGCCTCGGACAGGGAGGGAACACCATATATTTT

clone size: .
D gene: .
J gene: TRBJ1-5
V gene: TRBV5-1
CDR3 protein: CASSGGAGEDQPQHF
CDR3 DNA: TGCGCCAGCAGCGGAGGGGCCGGGGAGGATCAGCCCCAGCATTTT

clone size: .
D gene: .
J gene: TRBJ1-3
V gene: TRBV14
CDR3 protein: CASSPSDKWNTIYF
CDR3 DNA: TGTGCCAGCAGCCCATCGGACAAGTGGAACACCATATATTTT

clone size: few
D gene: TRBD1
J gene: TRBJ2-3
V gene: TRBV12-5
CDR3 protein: CASGTWTGMTDTQYF
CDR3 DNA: TGTGCTAGTGGAACCTGGACAGGGATGACAGATACGCAGTATTTT

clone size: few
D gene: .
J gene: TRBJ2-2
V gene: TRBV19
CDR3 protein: CASSPRTTNTGELFF
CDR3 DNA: TGTGCCAGTAGTCCCCGGACAACGAACACCGGGGAGCTGTTTTTT

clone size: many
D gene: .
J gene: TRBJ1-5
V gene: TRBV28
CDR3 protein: CASSLGGAYNQPQHF
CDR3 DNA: TGTGCCAGCAGTTTAGGCGGGGCCTACAATCAGCCCCAGCATTTT

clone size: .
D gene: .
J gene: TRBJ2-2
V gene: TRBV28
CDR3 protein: CASSLRLADTGELFF
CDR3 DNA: TGTGCCAGCAGTTTACGCCTCGCAGACACCGGGGAGCTGTTTTTT

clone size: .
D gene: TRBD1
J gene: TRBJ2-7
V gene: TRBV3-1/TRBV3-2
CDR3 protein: CASSNPGTGLTSWEQYF
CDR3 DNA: TGTGCCAGCAGCAACCCCGGGACAGGACTAACGTCCTGGGAGCAGTACTTC

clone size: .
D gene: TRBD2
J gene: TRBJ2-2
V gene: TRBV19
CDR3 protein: CASNPGGSANTGELFF
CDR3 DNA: TGTGCCAGTAATCCGGGAGGGAGCGCGAACACCGGGGAGCTGTTTTTT

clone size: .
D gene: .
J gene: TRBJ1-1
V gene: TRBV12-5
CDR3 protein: CASGLVLGGAMNTEAFF
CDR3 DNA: TGTGCTAGTGGTTTGGTCCTTGGAGGGGCCATGAACACTGAAGCTTTCTTT

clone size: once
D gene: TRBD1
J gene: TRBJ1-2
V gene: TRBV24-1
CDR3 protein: CATSDVDRIRGYTF
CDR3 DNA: TGTGCCACCAGTGACGTGGACAGGATCCGGGGCTACACCTTC

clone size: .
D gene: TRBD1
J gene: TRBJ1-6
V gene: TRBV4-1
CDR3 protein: CASSHRDRERSPLHF
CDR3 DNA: TGCGCCAGCAGCCATAGGGACAGGGAAAGGTCACCCCTCCACTTT

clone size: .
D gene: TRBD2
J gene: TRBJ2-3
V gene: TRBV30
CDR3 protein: CAWSPWGLAGGRGDTQYF
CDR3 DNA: TGTGCCTGGAGCCCCTGGGGACTAGCGGGGGGGAGGGGAGATACGCAGTATTTT

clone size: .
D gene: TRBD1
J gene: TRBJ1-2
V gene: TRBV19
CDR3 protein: CASSIGERTGYYGYTF
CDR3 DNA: TGTGCCAGTAGTATAGGGGAGCGGACAGGGTACTATGGCTACACCTTC

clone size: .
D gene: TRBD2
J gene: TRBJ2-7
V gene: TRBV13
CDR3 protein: CASSPRLAGSYEQYF
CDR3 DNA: TGTGCCAGCAGCCCCCGGCTAGCGGGGTCCTACGAGCAGTACTTC

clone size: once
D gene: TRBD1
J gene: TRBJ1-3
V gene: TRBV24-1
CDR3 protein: CAPPDRSGNTIYF
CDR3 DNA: TGTGCCCCGCCGGACAGGTCTGGAAACACCATATATTTT

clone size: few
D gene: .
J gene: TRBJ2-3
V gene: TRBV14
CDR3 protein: CASSQVSGAADTQYF
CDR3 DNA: TGTGCCAGCAGCCAAGTGTCAGGGGCGGCGGATACGCAGTATTTT

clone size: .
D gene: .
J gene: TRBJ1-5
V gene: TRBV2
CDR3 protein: CASSQRKRVRQPQHF
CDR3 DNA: TGTGCCAGCAGTCAAAGGAAGAGGGTTCGTCAGCCCCAGCATTTT

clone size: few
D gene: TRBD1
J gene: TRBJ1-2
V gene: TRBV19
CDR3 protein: CASSPGQGNYGYTF
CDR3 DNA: TGTGCCAGTAGTCCCGGACAGGGGAACTATGGCTACACCTTC

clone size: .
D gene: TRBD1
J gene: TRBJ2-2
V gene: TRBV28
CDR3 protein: CASSSPGGAETGELFF
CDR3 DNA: TGTGCCAGCAGTTCCCCAGGGGGCGCGGAGACCGGGGAGCTGTTTTTT

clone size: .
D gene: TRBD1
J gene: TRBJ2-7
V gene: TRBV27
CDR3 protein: CASSSPGTGGYEQYF
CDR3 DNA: TGTGCCAGCAGTTCCCCCGGGACAGGGGGCTACGAGCAGTACTTC

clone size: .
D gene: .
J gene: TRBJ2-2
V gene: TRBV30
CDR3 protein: CASLPESNTGELFF
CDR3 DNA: TGTGCCTCCCTCCCGGAGTCGAACACCGGGGAGCTGTTTTTT

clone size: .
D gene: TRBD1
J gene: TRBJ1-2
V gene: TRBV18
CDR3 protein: CASSLSGQVYGYTF
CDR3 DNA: TGTGCCAGCTCACTCTCGGGACAGGTTTATGGCTACACCTTC

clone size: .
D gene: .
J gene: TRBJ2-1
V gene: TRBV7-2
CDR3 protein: CASSLARENEQFF
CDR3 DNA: TGTGCCAGCAGCTTAGCGCGTGAAAATGAGCAGTTCTTC

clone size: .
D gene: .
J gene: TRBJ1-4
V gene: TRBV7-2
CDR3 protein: CASSPNSGRGNEKLFF
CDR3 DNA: TGTGCCAGCAGCCCAAATTCAGGGAGGGGGAATGAAAAACTGTTTTTT

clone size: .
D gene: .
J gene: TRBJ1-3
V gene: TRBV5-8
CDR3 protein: CASSLSRISGNTIYF
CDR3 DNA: TGTGCCAGCAGCTTATCGAGGATCTCTGGAAACACCATATATTTT

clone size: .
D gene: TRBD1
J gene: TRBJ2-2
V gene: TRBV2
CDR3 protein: CASRGQGTRATGELFF
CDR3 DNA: TGTGCCAGCAGGGGACAGGGGACCAGGGCCACCGGGGAGCTGTTTTTT

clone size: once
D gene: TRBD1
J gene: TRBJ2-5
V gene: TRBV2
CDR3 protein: CASSGQGRETQYF
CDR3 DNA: TGTGCCAGCAGTGGACAGGGGAGAGAGACCCAGTACTTC

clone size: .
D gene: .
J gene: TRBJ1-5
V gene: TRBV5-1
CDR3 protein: CASSLGSRDQPQHF
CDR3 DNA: TGCGCCAGCAGCTTGGGGAGCAGGGATCAGCCCCAGCATTTT

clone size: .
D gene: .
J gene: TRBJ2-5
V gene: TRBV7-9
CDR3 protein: CASSLSGGATQYF
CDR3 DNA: TGTGCCAGCAGCTTATCCGGTGGTGCGACCCAGTACTTC

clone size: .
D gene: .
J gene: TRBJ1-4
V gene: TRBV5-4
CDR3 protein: CASSSGSYREKLFF
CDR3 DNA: TGTGCCAGCAGCTCCGGGTCCTATCGGGAAAAACTGTTTTTT

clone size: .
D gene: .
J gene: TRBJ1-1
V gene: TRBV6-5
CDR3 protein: CASREGTEAFF
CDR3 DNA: TGTGCCAGCAGGGAGGGAACTGAAGCTTTCTTT

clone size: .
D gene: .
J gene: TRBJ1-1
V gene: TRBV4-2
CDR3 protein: CASSRGLDGYTEAFF
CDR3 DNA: TGTGCCAGCAGCCGAGGGTTGGACGGCTACACTGAAGCTTTCTTT